Listed here is a single T cell receptor (beta chain). Its antigen is unidentified. The data were obtained in a study of cytomegalovirus exposure and HLA in healthy donors. Sequencing used immunoSEQ multiplex PCR; TCRdb keeps in-frame clones, though not all of them. This sample has some 63,000 clones, with approximately 88% found just once. Study conclusions and caveats: Overall, roughly 160 TCR beta chains were annotated as cytomegalovirus-associated. Across donors, most TCRs were seen rarely, yet some public ones were widespread.

Sequenced sample: PBMCs. The clonotype originates from a woman under 30 in good health and CMV-seronegative.

The CDR3 protein is CASSVTRLAKNIQYF. In DNA form, the CDR3 reads TGTGCCAGTAGTGTAACGAGGCTAGCCAAAAACATTCAGTACTTC. The chain carries TRBV19 and TRBJ2-4; D is uncertain. The CDR3 loop spans 15 amino acids. The V gene lost 5 bases and the J gene lost 0 bases, with 11 bases spanning the gap. The germline gives CDR1 LNHDA, CDR2 SQIVND (reference sequence).